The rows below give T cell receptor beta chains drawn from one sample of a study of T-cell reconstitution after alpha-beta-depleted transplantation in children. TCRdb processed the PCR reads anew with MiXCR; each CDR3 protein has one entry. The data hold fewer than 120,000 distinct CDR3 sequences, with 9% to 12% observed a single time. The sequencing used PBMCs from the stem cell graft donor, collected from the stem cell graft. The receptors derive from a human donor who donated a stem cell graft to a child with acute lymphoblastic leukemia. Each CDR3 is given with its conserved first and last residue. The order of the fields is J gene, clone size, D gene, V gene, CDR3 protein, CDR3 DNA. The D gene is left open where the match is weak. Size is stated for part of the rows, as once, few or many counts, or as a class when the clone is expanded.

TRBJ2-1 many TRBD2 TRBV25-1 CASSESSRLAGENNEQFF TGTGCCAGCAGTGAATCTTCTAGGCTAGCGGGTGAAAACAATGAGCAGTTCTTC
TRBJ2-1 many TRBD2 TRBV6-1 CASRRLAGVSYNEQFF TGTGCCAGCAGGAGACTAGCGGGAGTGTCCTACAATGAGCAGTTCTTC
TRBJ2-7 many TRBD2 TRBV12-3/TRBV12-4 CASSPIGLAGGYEQYF TGTGCCAGCAGCCCTATAGGACTAGCGGGAGGGTACGAGCAGTACTTC
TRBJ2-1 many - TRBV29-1 CSVEEGGVAYNEQFF TGCAGCGTTGAGGAAGGCGGGGTCGCCTACAATGAGCAGTTCTTC
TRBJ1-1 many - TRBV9 CASSLGGGTEAFF TGTGCCAGCAGCCTAGGAGGGGGGACTGAAGCTTTCTTT
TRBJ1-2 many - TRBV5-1 CASSLSRGNYGYTF TGCGCCAGCAGCTTGTCAAGGGGAAACTATGGCTACACCTTC
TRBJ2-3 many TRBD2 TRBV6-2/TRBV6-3 CASSYRLAGARSSSTDTQYF TGTGCCAGCAGTTACAGACTAGCGGGAGCCCGATCCTCTAGCACAGATACGCAGTATTTT
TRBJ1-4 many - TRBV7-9 CASSLYRTNNEKLFF TGTGCCAGCAGCCTCTACCGGACTAATAATGAAAAACTGTTTTTT
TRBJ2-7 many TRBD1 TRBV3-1 CASSQDAGTAPYEQYF TGTGCCAGCAGCCAAGATGCCGGGACAGCTCCCTACGAGCAGTACTTC
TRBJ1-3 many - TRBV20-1 CSAPSPTSGNTIYF TGCAGTGCCCCGTCACCTACCTCTGGAAACACCATATATTTT
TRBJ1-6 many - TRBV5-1 CASSKIGRYNSPLHF TGCGCCAGCAGCAAAATAGGACGTTATAATTCACCCCTCCACTTT
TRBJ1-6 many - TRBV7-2 CASSSQAGVYNSPLHF TGTGCCAGCAGCTCGCAGGCAGGGGTATATAATTCACCCCTCCACTTT
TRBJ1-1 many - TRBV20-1 CSTQEGITEAFF TGCAGCACCCAGGAGGGGATAACTGAAGCTTTCTTT
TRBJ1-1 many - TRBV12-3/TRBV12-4 CASNLKGNTEAFF TGTGCCAGCAACTTAAAGGGGAACACTGAAGCTTTCTTT
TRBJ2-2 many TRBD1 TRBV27 CASRRGQGDTGELFF TGTGCCAGCAGAAGGGGCCAGGGGGACACCGGGGAGCTGTTTTTT
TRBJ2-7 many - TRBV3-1 CASSQGGASYEQYF TGTGCCAGCAGCCAAGGGGGGGCGTCCTACGAGCAGTACTTC
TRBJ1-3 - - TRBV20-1 CSARDEPISGNTIYF TGCAGTGCTAGAGATGAACCGATCTCTGGAAACACCATATATTTT
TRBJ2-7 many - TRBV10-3 CAISGRDEQYF TGTGCCATCAGTGGCAGGGACGAGCAGTACTTC
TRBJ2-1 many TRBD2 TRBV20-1 CGTGGSSSYNEQFF TGCGGGACCGGCGGGAGTAGCTCCTACAATGAGCAGTTCTTC
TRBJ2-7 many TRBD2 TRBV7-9 CASSPGLATEQYF TGTGCCAGCAGCCCCGGACTAGCGACTGAGCAGTACTTC
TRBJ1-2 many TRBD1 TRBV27 CASSGRGPNYGYTF TGTGCCAGCAGTGGGAGGGGGCCTAACTATGGCTACACCTTC
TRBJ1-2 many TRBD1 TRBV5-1 CASSLADRVDGYTF TGCGCCAGCAGCTTGGCGGACAGGGTCGATGGCTACACCTTC
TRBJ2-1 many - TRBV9 CASSAARGSYNEQFF TGTGCCAGCAGCGCCGCACGCGGATCCTACAATGAGCAGTTCTTC
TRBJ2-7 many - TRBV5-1 CASSLGVPRSYEQYF TGCGCCAGCAGCTTGGGCGTTCCTCGCTCCTACGAGCAGTACTTC
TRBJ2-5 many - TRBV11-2 CASGSGYQETQYF TGTGCCAGCGGGTCCGGATACCAAGAGACCCAGTACTTC
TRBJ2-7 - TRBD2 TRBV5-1 CASSLVGLAGPDGIYEQYF TGCGCCAGCAGCTTGGTGGGACTAGCGGGACCTGATGGTATCTACGAGCAGTACTTC
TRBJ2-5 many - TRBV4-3 CASAMSGRLPGGLKETQYF TGCGCCAGCGCAATGAGCGGGCGCCTACCCGGAGGGTTAAAAGAGACCCAGTACTTC
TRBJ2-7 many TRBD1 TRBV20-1 CSAREPRGSYEQYF TGCAGTGCTAGAGAGCCCAGGGGGTCCTACGAGCAGTACTTC
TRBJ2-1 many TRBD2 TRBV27 CASSSGGSYNEQFF TGTGCCAGCAGCTCGGGGGGGTCCTACAATGAGCAGTTCTTC
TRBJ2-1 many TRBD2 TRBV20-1 CSAREASGGYNEQFF TGCAGTGCTAGAGAGGCTAGCGGGGGATACAATGAGCAGTTCTTC
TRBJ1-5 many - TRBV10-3 CAISEEGWQPQHF TGTGCCATCAGTGAGGAGGGTTGGCAGCCCCAGCATTTT
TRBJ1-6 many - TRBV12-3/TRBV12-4 CASSLRVGSPLHF TGTGCCAGCAGTTTAAGGGTGGGTTCACCCCTCCACTTT
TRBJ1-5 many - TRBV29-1 CSAYRAGEPQHF TGCAGCGCCTACAGGGCGGGGGAGCCCCAGCATTTT
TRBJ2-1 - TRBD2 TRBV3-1 CATSPQRGPSSYNEQFF TGTGCCACCTCGCCTCAGCGGGGGCCGAGCTCCTACAATGAGCAGTTCTTC
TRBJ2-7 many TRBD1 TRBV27 CASRGDRDDEQYF TGTGCCAGCAGGGGGGACAGGGACGACGAGCAGTACTTC
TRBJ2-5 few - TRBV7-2 CASSPLLVAETQYF TGTGCCAGCAGCCCCTTACTAGTAGCGGAGACCCAGTACTTC
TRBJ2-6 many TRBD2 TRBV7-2 CASSAGLAFSSGANVLTF TGTGCCAGCAGCGCGGGACTAGCATTTAGCTCTGGGGCCAACGTCCTGACTTTC
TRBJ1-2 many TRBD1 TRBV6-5 CASSFRRDRGTPNYGYTF TGTGCCAGCAGTTTCCGCCGGGACAGGGGAACCCCTAACTATGGCTACACCTTC
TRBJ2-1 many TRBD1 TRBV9 CASSKGASSNEQFF TGTGCCAGCAGCAAGGGGGCTAGCTCGAATGAGCAGTTCTTC
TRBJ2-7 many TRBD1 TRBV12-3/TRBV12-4 CASSLGDRAYEQYF TGTGCCAGCAGCCTCGGGGACAGGGCCTACGAGCAGTACTTC
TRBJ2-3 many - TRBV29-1 CSAVGRYTDTQYF TGCAGCGCTGTCGGCCGCTACACAGATACGCAGTATTTT
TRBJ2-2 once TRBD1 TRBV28 CASSSATGLRTGELFF TGTGCCAGCAGTTCCGCGACAGGGCTGAGGACCGGGGAGCTGTTTTTT
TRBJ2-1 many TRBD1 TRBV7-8 CASSFQTGDEQFF TGTGCCAGCAGCTTCCAGACAGGGGACGAGCAGTTCTTC
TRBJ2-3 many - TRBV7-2 CASSSRSRGTDTQYF TGTGCCAGCAGCTCCCGATCCCGGGGGACAGATACGCAGTATTTT
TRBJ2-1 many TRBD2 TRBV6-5 CASSYSSLAGIYNEQFF TGTGCCAGCAGTTACTCTAGCCTAGCGGGGATATACAATGAGCAGTTCTTC
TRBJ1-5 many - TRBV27 CASTKAGSNQPQHF TGTGCCAGCACCAAGGCGGGGAGCAATCAGCCCCAGCATTTT
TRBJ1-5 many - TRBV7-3 CASSQNSNQPQHF TGTGCCAGCAGCCAAAACAGCAATCAGCCCCAGCATTTT
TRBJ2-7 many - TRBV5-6 CASNSAAGSSYEQYF TGTGCCAGCAACTCCGCCGCCGGGAGCTCCTACGAGCAGTACTTC
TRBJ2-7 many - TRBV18 CASSPESALGYEQYF TGTGCCAGCTCACCGGAGTCCGCCCTGGGCTACGAGCAGTACTTC
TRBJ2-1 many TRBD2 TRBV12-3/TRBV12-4 CASSQLAGYNEQFF TGTGCCAGCAGCCAACTAGCGGGATACAATGAGCAGTTCTTC
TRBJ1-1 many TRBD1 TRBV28 CASSKRGQGVAEAFF TGTGCCAGCAGTAAACGGGGACAGGGGGTGGCTGAAGCTTTCTTT
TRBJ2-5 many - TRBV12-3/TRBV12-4 CASSPGSRAQYF TGTGCCAGCAGTCCGGGAAGTAGGGCCCAGTACTTC
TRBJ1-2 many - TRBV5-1 CASSLSAAYGYTF TGCGCCAGCAGCTTGTCGGCAGCATATGGCTACACCTTC
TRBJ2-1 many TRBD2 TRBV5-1 CASSLGSGGHNEQFF TGCGCCAGCAGCTTGGGTAGCGGGGGCCACAATGAGCAGTTCTTC